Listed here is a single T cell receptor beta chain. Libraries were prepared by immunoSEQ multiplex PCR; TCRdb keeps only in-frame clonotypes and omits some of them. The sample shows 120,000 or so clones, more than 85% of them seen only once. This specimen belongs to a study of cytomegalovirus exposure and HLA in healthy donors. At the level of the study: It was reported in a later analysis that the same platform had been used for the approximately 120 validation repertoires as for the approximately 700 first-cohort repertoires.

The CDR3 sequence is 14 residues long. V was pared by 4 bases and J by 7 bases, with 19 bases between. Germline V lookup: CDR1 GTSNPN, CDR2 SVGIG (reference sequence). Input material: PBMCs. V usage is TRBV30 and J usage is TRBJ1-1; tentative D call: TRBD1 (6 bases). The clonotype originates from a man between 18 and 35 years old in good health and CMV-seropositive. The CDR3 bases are TGTGCCTGGACCGCGCCAGGGGAGAGGAATGAAGCTTTCTTT. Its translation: CAWTAPGERNEAFF.